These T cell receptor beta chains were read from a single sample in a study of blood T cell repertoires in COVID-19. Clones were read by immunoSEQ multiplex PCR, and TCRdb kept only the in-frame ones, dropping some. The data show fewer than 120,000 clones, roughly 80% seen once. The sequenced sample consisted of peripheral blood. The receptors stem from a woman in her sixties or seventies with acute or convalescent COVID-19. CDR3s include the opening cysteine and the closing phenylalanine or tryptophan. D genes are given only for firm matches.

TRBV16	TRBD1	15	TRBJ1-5	CASSQSGTGNQPQHF	TGTGCCAGCAGCCAATCGGGGACAGGCAATCAGCCCCAGCATTTT
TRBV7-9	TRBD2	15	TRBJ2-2	CASSFIAGSTGELFF	TGTGCCAGCAGCTTTATAGCGGGGTCCACCGGGGAGCTGTTTTTT
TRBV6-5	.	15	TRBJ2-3	CASSYSLEPTDTQYF	TGTGCCAGCAGTTACTCTCTCGAGCCCACAGATACGCAGTATTTT
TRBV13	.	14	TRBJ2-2	CASSQGQNTGELFF	TGTGCCAGCAGCCAGGGACAGAACACCGGGGAGCTGTTTTTT
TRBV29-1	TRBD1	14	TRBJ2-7	CSVTGRQGTLEQYF	TGCAGCGTAACGGGCCGACAGGGAACCCTCGAGCAGTACTTC
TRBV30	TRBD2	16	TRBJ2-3	CAWSVGLAGGGDTQYF	TGTGCCTGGAGTGTCGGACTAGCGGGGGGTGGTGATACGCAGTATTTT
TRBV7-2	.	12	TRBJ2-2	CASTRGIGELFF	TGTGCCAGCACCCGGGGGATTGGGGAGCTGTTTTTT
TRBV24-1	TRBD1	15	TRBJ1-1	CATSHSGQGNTEAFF	TGTGCCACCAGCCACTCCGGACAGGGAAACACTGAAGCTTTCTTT
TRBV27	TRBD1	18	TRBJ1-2	CASSFRTQGALDGYGYTF	TGTGCCAGCAGTTTCCGAACACAGGGGGCCCTTGATGGCTATGGCTACACCTTC
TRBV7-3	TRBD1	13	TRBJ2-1	CASSSTGPNEQFF	TGTGCCAGCAGCTCGACAGGGCCCAATGAGCAGTTCTTC
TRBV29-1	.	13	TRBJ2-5	CSVSLSRQETQYF	TGCAGCGTTTCCTTGTCCCGTCAAGAGACCCAGTACTTC
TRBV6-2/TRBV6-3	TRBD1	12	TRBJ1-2	CASSLPDRAYTF	TGTGCCAGCAGTCTACCGGACAGGGCCTACACCTTC
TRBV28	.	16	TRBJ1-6	CASSFGAFGSGSPLHF	TGTGCCAGCAGTTTTGGTGCCTTCGGGAGCGGTTCACCCCTCCACTTT
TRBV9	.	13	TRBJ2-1	CASSVGQYNEQFF	TGTGCCAGCAGCGTAGGACAGTACAATGAGCAGTTCTTC
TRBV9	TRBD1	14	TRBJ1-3	CASSVVGTANTIYF	TGTGCCAGCAGCGTAGTGGGGACAGCAAACACCATATATTTT
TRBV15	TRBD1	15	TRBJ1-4	CATSRTGQGREKLFF	TGTGCCACCAGCAGAACAGGACAGGGGAGGGAAAAACTGTTTTTT
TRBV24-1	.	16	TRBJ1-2	CATSDSQRGTNYGYTF	TGTGCCACCAGTGATTCCCAGAGAGGCACCAACTATGGCTACACCTTC
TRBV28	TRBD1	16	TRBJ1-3	CASSDSGTGDRNTIYF	TGTGCCAGCAGTGACTCCGGGACAGGGGATAGAAACACCATATATTTT
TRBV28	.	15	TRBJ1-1	CASSKGGVGKAEAFF	TGTGCCAGCAGCAAGGGAGGGGTCGGGAAGGCTGAAGCTTTCTTT
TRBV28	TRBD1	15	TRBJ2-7	CASSPPGQGKNEQYF	TGTGCCAGCAGTCCTCCTGGACAGGGGAAGAACGAGCAGTACTTC